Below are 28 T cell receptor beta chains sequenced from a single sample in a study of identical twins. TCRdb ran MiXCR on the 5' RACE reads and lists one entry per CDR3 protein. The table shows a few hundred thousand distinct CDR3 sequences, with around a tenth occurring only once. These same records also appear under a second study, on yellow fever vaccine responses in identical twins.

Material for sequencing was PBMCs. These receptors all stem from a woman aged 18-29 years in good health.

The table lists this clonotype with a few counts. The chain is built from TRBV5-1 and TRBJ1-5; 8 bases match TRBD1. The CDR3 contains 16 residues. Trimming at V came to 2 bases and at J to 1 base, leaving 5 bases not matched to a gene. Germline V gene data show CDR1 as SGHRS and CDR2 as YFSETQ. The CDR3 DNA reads TGCGCCAGCAGCTTAGGACAGGGTTCGAGCAATCAGCCCCAGCATTTT. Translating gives CASSLGQGSSNQPQHF.

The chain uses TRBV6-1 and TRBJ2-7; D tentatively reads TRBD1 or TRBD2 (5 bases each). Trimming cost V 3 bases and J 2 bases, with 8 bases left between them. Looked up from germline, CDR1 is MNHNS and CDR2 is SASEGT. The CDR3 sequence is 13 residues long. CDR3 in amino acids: CASSERGTYEQYF. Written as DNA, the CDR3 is TGTGCCAGCAGTGAGAGGGGCACCTACGAGCAGTACTTC.

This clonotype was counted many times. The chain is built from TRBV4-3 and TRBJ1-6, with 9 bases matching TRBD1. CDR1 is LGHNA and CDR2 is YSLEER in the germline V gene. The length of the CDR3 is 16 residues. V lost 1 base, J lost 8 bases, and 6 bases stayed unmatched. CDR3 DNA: TGCGCCAGCAGCCAAGGCCGGGACAGGGTCTATTCACCCCTCCACTTT. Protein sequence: CASSQGRDRVYSPLHF.

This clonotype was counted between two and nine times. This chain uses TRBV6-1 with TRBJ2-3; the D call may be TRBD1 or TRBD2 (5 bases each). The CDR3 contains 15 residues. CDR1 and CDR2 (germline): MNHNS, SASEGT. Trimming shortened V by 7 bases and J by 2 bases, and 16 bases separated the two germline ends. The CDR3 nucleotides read TGTGCCAGCAACAGACGCCCCGGGGCCACAGATACGCAGTATTTT. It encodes CASNRRPGATDTQYF.

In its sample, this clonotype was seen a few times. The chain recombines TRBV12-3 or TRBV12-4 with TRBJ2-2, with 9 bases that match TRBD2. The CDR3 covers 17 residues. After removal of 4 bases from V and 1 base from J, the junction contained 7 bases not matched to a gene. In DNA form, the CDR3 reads TGTGCCAGCAGTTGGGCGGGAGGGCCGAGGAACACCGGGGAGCTGTTTTTT. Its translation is CASSWAGGPRNTGELFF.

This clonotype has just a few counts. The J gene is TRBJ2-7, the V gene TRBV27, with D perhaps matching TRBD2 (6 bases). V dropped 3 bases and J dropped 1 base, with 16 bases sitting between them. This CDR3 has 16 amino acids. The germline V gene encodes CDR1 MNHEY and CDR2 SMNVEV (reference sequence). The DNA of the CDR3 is TGTGCCAGCAGTTTTTTGGATAGCGGTCTTTCCTACGAGCAGTACTTC. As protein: CASSFLDSGLSYEQYF.

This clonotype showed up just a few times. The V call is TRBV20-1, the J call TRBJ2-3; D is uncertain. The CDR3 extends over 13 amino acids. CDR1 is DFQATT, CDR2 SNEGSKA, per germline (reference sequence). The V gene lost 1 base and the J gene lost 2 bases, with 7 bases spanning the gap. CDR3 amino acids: CSARAGFTDTQYF. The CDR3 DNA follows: TGCAGTGCTAGAGCCGGGTTCACAGATACGCAGTATTTT.

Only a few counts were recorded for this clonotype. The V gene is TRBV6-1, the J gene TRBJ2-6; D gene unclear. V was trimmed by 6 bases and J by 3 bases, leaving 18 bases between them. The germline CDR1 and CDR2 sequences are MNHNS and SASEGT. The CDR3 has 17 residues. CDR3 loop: CASSFSWDLGGANVLTF. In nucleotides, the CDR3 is TGTGCCAGCAGCTTTAGTTGGGATCTAGGTGGGGCCAACGTCCTGACTTTC.

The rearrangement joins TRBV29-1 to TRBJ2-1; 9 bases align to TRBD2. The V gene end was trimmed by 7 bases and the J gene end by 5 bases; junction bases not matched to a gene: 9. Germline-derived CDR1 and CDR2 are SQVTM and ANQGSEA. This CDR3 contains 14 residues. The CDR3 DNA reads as TGCAGCGCCGGACGTAGCGGGAGAGACAATGAGCAGTTCTTC. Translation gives CSAGRSGRDNEQFF.

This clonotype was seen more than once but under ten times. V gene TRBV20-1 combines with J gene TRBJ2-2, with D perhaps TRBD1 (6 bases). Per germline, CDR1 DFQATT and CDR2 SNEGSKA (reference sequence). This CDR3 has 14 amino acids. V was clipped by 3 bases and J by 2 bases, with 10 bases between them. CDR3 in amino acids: CSASARGNTGELFF. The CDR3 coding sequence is TGCAGTGCTAGCGCCAGGGGAAACACCGGGGAGCTGTTTTTT.

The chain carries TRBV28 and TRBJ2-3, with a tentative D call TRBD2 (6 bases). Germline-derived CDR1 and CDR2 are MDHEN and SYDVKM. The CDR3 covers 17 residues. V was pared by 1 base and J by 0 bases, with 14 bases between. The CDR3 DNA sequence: TGTGCCAGCAGTTTATACCTAGCGCCCACTAGCACAGATACGCAGTATTTT. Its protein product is CASSLYLAPTSTDTQYF.

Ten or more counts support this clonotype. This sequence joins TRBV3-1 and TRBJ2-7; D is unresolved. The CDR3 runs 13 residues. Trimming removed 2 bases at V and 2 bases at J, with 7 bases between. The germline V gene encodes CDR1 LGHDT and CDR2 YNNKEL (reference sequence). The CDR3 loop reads CASSQREAYEQYF. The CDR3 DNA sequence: TGTGCCAGCAGCCAACGAGAAGCCTACGAGCAGTACTTC.

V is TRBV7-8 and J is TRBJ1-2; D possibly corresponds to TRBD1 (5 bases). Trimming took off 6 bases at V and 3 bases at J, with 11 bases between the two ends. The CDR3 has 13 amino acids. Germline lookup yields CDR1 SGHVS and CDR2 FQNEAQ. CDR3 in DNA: TGTGCCAGCAGTCGATCGGGGGACTATGGCTACACCTTC. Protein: CASSRSGDYGYTF.

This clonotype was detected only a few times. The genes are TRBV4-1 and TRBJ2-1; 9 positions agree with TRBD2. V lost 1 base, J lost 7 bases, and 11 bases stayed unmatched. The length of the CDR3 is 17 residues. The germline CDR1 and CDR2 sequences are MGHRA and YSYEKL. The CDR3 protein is CASSQGQAGGYGNEQFF. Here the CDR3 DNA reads TGCGCCAGCAGCCAAGGGCAAGCGGGAGGATATGGGAATGAGCAGTTCTTC.

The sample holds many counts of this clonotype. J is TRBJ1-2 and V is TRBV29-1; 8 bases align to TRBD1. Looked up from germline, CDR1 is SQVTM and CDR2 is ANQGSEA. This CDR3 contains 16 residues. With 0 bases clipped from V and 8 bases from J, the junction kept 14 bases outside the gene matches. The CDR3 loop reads CSVEDPGTGWREGYTF. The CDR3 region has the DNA TGCAGCGTTGAAGACCCCGGGACAGGCTGGAGGGAGGGCTACACCTTC.

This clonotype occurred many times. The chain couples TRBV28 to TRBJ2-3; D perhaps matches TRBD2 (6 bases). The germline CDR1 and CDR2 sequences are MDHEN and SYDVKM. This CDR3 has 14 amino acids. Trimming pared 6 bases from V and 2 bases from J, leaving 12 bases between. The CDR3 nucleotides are TGTGCCAGCAGGTCATCGGGGGACACAGATACGCAGTATTTT. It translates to CASRSSGDTDTQYF.

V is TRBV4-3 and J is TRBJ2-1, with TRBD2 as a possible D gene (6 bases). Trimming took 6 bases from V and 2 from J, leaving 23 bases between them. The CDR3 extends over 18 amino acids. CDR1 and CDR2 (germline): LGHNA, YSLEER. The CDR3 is CASSSGALAGNTYNEQFF. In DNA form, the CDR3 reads TGCGCCAGCAGTTCAGGCGCCCTTGCGGGAAACACCTACAATGAGCAGTTCTTC.

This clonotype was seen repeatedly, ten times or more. CDR3 DNA: TGCGCCAGCAGCTTTGGGACAGGCGATGGCAATCAGCCCCAGCATTTT. Translated, it gives CASSFGTGDGNQPQHF. The chain employs TRBV4-3 and TRBJ1-5; TRBD1 matches at 8 bases. With 5 bases clipped from V and 2 bases from J, the junction kept 8 bases outside the gene matches. CDR1 and CDR2 from the germline V gene are LGHNA and YSLEER. This CDR3 has 16 residues.

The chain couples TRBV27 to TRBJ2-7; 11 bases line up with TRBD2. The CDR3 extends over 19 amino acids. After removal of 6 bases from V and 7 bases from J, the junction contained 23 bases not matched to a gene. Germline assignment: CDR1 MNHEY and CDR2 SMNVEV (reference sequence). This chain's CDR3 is CASSLDPRLMTSGVGEQYF. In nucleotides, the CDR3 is TGTGCCAGCAGCCTTGATCCCCGACTGATGACTAGCGGGGTGGGGGAGCAGTACTTC.

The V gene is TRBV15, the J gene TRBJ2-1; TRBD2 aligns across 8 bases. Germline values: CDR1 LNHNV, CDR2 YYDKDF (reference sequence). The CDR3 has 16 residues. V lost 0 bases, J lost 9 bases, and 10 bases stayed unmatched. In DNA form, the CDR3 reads TGTGCCACCAGCAGAGATGGTCTAGCGGGCAATCGTGAGCAGTTCTTC. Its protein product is CATSRDGLAGNREQFF.

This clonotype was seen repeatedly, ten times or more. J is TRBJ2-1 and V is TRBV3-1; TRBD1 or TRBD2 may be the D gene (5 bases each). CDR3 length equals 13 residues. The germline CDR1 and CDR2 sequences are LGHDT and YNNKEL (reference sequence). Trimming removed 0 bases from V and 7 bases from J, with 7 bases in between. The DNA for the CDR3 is TGTGCCAGCAGCCAAGATTGGGGGAATGAGCAGTTCTTC. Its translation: CASSQDWGNEQFF.

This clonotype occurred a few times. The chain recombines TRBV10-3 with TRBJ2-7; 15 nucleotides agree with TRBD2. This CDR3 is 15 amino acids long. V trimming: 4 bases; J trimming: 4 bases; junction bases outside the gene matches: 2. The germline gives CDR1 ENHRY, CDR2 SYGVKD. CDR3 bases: TGTGCCATCAGTGGCGGGACTAGCGGGGGGTACGAGCAGTACTTC. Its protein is CAISGGTSGGYEQYF.

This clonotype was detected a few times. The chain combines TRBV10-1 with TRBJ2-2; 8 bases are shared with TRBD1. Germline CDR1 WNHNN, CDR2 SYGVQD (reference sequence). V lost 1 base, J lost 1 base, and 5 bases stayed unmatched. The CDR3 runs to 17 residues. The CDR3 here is CASSEFFGTGNTGELFF. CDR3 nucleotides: TGCGCCAGCAGTGAGTTCTTCGGGACAGGGAACACCGGGGAGCTGTTTTTT.

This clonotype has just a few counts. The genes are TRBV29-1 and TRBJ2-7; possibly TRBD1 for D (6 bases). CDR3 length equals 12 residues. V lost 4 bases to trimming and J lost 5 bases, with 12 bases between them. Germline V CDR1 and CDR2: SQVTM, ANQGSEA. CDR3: CSVAPGHDEQYF. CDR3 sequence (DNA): TGCAGCGTTGCCCCGGGACACGACGAGCAGTACTTC.

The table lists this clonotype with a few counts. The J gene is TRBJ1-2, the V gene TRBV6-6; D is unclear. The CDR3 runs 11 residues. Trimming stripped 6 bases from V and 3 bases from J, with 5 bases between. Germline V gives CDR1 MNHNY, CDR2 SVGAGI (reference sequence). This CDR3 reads CASRKDYGYTF. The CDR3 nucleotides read TGTGCCAGCAGAAAAGACTATGGCTACACCTTC.

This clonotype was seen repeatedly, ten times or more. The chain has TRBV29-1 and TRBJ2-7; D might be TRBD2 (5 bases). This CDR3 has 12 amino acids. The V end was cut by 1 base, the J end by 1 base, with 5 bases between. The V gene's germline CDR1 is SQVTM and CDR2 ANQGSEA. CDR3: CSVEGTSYEQYF. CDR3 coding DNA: TGCAGCGTTGAAGGGACTTCCTACGAGCAGTACTTC.

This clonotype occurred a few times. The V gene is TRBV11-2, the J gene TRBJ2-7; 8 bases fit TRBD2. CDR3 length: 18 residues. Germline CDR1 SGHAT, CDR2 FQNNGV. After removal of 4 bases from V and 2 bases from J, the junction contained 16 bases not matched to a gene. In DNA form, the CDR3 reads TGTGCCAGCAGCTCCCGGGATAGCGGGACCTCTAACCCCTACGAGCAGTACTTC. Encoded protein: CASSSRDSGTSNPYEQYF.

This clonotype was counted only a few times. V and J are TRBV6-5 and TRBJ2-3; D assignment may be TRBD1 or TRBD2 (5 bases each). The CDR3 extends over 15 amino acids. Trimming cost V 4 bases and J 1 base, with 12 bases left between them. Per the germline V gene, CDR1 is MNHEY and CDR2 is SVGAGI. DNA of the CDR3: TGTGCCAGCAGTTGGACCGGGACCCGCACAGATACGCAGTATTTT. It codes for CASSWTGTRTDTQYF.